The rows below give T cell receptor beta chains drawn from one sample of a study of blood T cell repertoires in COVID-19. TCRdb's copy holds only in-frame clones and misses some; the assay was immunoSEQ multiplex PCR. The sample shows under 200,000 clones, nearly 90% of them seen only once. The source material was peripheral blood. These receptors were taken from a man aged 55 to 70 with active or convalescent COVID-19. CDR3s include the opening cysteine and the closing phenylalanine or tryptophan. The D gene is left open where the match is weak. Not every row has a clone size; where given, it reads once, few, many or a size class.

>TRBD1|.|TRBV11-2|TRBJ1-5
TGTGCCAGCAGCCAATTGGACAGGGATAGTCAGCCCCAGCATTTT
CASSQLDRDSQPQHF
>TRBD1|.|TRBV5-4|TRBJ1-2
TGTGCCAGCAGCTCAGGGGGTATAAATAACTATGGCTACACCTTC
CASSSGGINNYGYTF
>.|.|TRBV27|TRBJ2-7
TGTGCCACCTCCCCGCAAGTATATGAGGAGCAGTACTTC
CATSPQVYEEQYF
>TRBD1|.|TRBV11-2|TRBJ2-7
TGTGCCAGCAGCTTAGATGGCTGGACAGGGCTGTACGAGCAGTACTTC
CASSLDGWTGLYEQYF
>.|.|TRBV19|TRBJ1-2
TGTGCCAGTAGTGCAAACAGGGTCGGCTACACCTTC
CASSANRVGYTF
>.|.|TRBV11-2|TRBJ2-2
TGTGCCAGCAGCTCCGTCCGGGGTGCCGGGGAGCTGTTTTTT
CASSSVRGAGELFF
>TRBD1|.|TRBV5-1|TRBJ2-7
TGCGCCAGCAGCTTGGGGACAGGGATCTCCTACGAGCAGTACTTC
CASSLGTGISYEQYF
>TRBD1|.|TRBV24-1|TRBJ2-2
TGTGCCACCAGTGATATAACGGGACAGGGGGTATCCTCCGGGGAGCTGTTTTTT
CATSDITGQGVSSGELFF
>TRBD1|.|TRBV24-1|TRBJ2-3
TGTGCCACCAGTGTAGGGACAGGGAGCTCAGATACGCAGTATTTT
CATSVGTGSSDTQYF
>.|.|TRBV15|TRBJ1-3
TGTGCCACCAGCAGATCCCCAGGGGCCTCTGGAAACACCATATATTTT
CATSRSPGASGNTIYF
>TRBD1|.|TRBV23-1|TRBJ1-1
TGCGCCAGCAGTCAACCGTACAGGGGGCAACGGAACACTGAAGCTTTCTTT
CASSQPYRGQRNTEAFF
>TRBD1|few|TRBV5-6|TRBJ1-1
TGTGCCAGCAGCTTGAGGGGGCGCATTTTGGACACTGAAGCTTTCTTT
CASSLRGRILDTEAFF
>TRBD2|.|TRBV7-3|TRBJ2-5
TGTGCCAGCAGCTCGACTAGCTCCCAAGAGACCCAGTACTTC
CASSSTSSQETQYF
>TRBD1|.|TRBV6-5|TRBJ2-7
TGTGCCAGCAGTTACTCGAGGGACAGGGGGAACTACGAGCAGTACTTC
CASSYSRDRGNYEQYF
>TRBD1|.|TRBV7-9|TRBJ1-1
TGTGCCAGCAGCCCACAGGGGTTAGCGTCAGGGGAAAACACTGAAGCTTTCTTT
CASSPQGLASGENTEAFF
>.|.|TRBV10-1|TRBJ2-7
TGCGCCAGCAGTTCTAGCTCCTACGAGCAGTACTTC
CASSSSSYEQYF
>.|.|TRBV5-5|TRBJ1-4
TGTGCCAGCAGTTCGGACCGACTACCCAATGAAAAACTGTTTTTT
CASSSDRLPNEKLFF
>TRBD2|.|TRBV19|TRBJ2-1
TGTGCCAGTAGTATCTTAGCGGGGACCTACAATGAGCAGTTCTTC
CASSILAGTYNEQFF
>TRBD1|.|TRBV6-5|TRBJ2-3
TGTGCCAGCAGGGACAGGGTATTGACAGATACGCAGTATTTT
CASRDRVLTDTQYF
>.|.|TRBV18|TRBJ2-3
TGTGCCAGCTCTCTCCTGGGGGCTCTCCCGGATACGCAGTATTTT
CASSLLGALPDTQYF
>.|once|TRBV7-2|TRBJ1-2
TGTGCCAGCAGCCTCGGTGGACAGATGAAGTCCTATGGCTACACCTTC
CASSLGGQMKSYGYTF
>TRBD1|.|TRBV19|TRBJ1-1
TGTGCCAGTAGTATCAATCCCTGGAACAGGGGACTGTACACTGAAGCTTTCTTT
CASSINPWNRGLYTEAFF
>.|.|TRBV7-9|TRBJ1-1
TGTGCCAGCAGCTTAAGGAGGGGCCTGAACACTGAAGCTTTCTTT
CASSLRRGLNTEAFF
>TRBD1|.|TRBV6-1|TRBJ1-2
TGTGCCAGCAGTGAACCGGGACAGGGGGCCGGGGGCTACACCTTC
CASSEPGQGAGGYTF
>.|.|TRBV11-2|TRBJ1-1
TGTGCCAGCAGCTCTATGCGACAGTCTGAAGCTTTCTTT
CASSSMRQSEAFF
>.|.|TRBV6-5|TRBJ1-1
TGTGCCAGCACCGACAGCCTCAACACTGAAGCTTTCTTT
CASTDSLNTEAFF
>.|.|TRBV6-5|TRBJ2-5
TGTGCCAGCAATCGACAGCACCAAGAGACCCAGTACTTC
CASNRQHQETQYF
>TRBD2|.|TRBV9|TRBJ2-7
TGTGCCAGCAGCGAAGGGACTAGCGGGGTCGCCTACGAGCAGTACTTC
CASSEGTSGVAYEQYF
>TRBD2|few|TRBV18|TRBJ2-5
TGTGCCAGCTCACCCGGAGTCCCTAGCGGGAAAGAGACCCAGTACTTC
CASSPGVPSGKETQYF
>TRBD1|.|TRBV7-6|TRBJ2-2
TGTGCCAGCAGCTCTACAGGGGGCAAAGGCGGGGAGCTGTTTTTT
CASSSTGGKGGELFF
>TRBD2|.|TRBV5-4|TRBJ2-3
TGTGCCAGCAGCTTGAGGCTAGCGGGGAGCACAGATACGCAGTATTTT
CASSLRLAGSTDTQYF
>TRBD2|.|TRBV2|TRBJ2-1
TGTGCCAGCGGCGCTAGCGGGGGGCCCAATGAGCAGTTCTTC
CASGASGGPNEQFF
>TRBD2|.|TRBV6-5|TRBJ2-7
TGTGCCAGCAGTTTCTCCGGGACTAGCGGAGGCGAGCAGTACTTC
CASSFSGTSGGEQYF
>.|.|TRBV24-1|TRBJ1-2
TGTGCCACCAGGGCTACCGGGGAAGACTATGGCTACACCTTC
CATRATGEDYGYTF